This is a list of T cell receptor beta chains from one sample in a study of memory CD4+ T cells and cytomegalovirus serostatus. Here immunoSEQ multiplex PCR was the method, and the copy in TCRdb shows in-frame clones only, minus some. The sample holds some 58,000 clones; approximately 80% are singletons and the top ten take nearly 0.9%. The sequenced material came from memory CD4+ T cells from blood. The receptor source for this set is an adult in good health and CMV-seronegative. Both conserved end residues are part of each CDR3. Each record gives: D gene, clone size, V gene, J gene, CDR3 DNA, CDR3 protein. A D gene is named only where the DNA matches it firmly. Only part of the rows carry a size: once, few, many, or a class if the clone is expanded.

-	-	TRBV7-3	TRBJ2-7	TGTGCCAGCAGCTTAATGTTTGGGGACTCCTACGAGCAGTACTTC	CASSLMFGDSYEQYF
TRBD2	once	TRBV7-8	TRBJ2-7	TGTGCCAGCAGTTGGACTAGTCGATACGAGCAGTACTTC	CASSWTSRYEQYF
TRBD1	medium-sized	TRBV7-9	TRBJ2-6	TGTGCCAGCAGCTTAGCAGGGACAGGGATAGCTGGGGCCAACGTCCTGACTTTC	CASSLAGTGIAGANVLTF
TRBD1	-	TRBV19	TRBJ1-3	TGTGCCAGCACAGACAGGGGCAGAAACACCATATATTTT	CASTDRGRNTIYF
TRBD2	-	TRBV9	TRBJ2-1	TGTGCCAGCAGCGGGTGGACTAGCGGGGGGAGCTCCTACAATGAGCAGTTCTTC	CASSGWTSGGSSYNEQFF
TRBD1	once	TRBV2	TRBJ1-2	TGTGCCAGCAGTCCGGACAGGAACTCCTATGGCTACACCTTC	CASSPDRNSYGYTF
-	once	TRBV9	TRBJ1-1	TGTGCCAGCAGCGTAGACTCGACAGTTACGACTGAAGCTTTCTTT	CASSVDSTVTTEAFF
-	few	TRBV7-2	TRBJ2-7	TGTGCCAGCAGCTTGGGGGCCCGGAGCTCCTACGAGCAGTACTTC	CASSLGARSSYEQYF
TRBD1	-	TRBV30	TRBJ2-7	TGTGCCTGGAGTGTACGAGCACAGGGGGTTGTAGGGCAGTACTTC	CAWSVRAQGVVGQYF
TRBD1	few	TRBV19	TRBJ1-4	TGTGCCAGTAGTATGGCGGGACAGTTGGATGAAAAACTGTTTTTT	CASSMAGQLDEKLFF
-	-	TRBV7-9	TRBJ2-7	TGTGCCAGCAACGACGGAGGACAGAGAGAGCAGTACTTC	CASNDGGQREQYF